The entry below describes one T cell receptor beta chain. Its antigen remains unidentified. CDR1 and CDR2 from the germline V gene are SGHNT and YENEEA. Trimming took 0 bases from V and 11 from J; bases not matched to a gene: 6. The CDR3 totals 15 residues. The sample comes from a study of cytomegalovirus exposure and HLA in healthy donors. Notes on the study in general: A few CMV-associated chains were confirmed in vitro to be specific for CMV antigens. Later analysis identified over 15,000 TCR beta sequences associated with HLA alleles, using a false discovery rate threshold of 0.05. A cluster of highly shared sequence variants was likely a sequencing artifact.

PCR primers comprised 60 Vbeta and 13 Jbeta primers. Repertoires were generated with immunoSEQ multiplex PCR, while TCRdb's copy carries only in-frame clones and drops some. The table shows tens of thousands of clones, with around 76% occurring only once. Each of the donors was a healthy bone marrow donor. The genes are TRBV11-3 and TRBJ2-2; 10 bases line up with TRBD2. This receptor was identified in a male donor in good health and CMV-seropositive. The sample comprised PBMCs. The CDR3 loop reads CASSLDGSGRRELFF. The CDR3 nucleotides read TGTGCCAGCAGCTTAGACGGTAGCGGGAGGCGTGAGCTGTTTTTT.